Included here is one T cell receptor (beta chain) sequence, with context. Germline CDR1 is MNHEY and CDR2 is SVGAGI. Trimming stripped 6 bases from V and 6 bases from J, with 14 bases between. The CDR3 spans 13 residues. This sample was included in a study of blood T cell repertoires in COVID-19. In the study overall: The United States, Italy and Spain were the sources of the acute and convalescent COVID-19 samples.

Before being deemed recovered, Cohort 3 donors had two negative PCRs, clearance, or symptom resolution. Original handling: Researchers report that nucleated cell counts were estimated from reference gene primer amplification. Produced via immunoSEQ multiplex PCR; TCRdb's table is partial and in-frame only. V and J calls and clone size are copied from that table; D and trimming were computed from the DNA. Of almost 500,000 clones listed, about 88% are singletons. The chain employs TRBV6-5 and TRBJ1-1, with a possible D match to TRBD1 (5 bases). The sequence was collected from a woman in her sixties or seventies who had recovered from COVID-19. Sequences were obtained from PBMCs or T cells enriched from blood (not recorded which). The CDR3 DNA sequence: TGTGCCAGCAGAAAAAGGGGTCTATCTGAAGCTTTCTTT. Translating gives CASRKRGLSEAFF.